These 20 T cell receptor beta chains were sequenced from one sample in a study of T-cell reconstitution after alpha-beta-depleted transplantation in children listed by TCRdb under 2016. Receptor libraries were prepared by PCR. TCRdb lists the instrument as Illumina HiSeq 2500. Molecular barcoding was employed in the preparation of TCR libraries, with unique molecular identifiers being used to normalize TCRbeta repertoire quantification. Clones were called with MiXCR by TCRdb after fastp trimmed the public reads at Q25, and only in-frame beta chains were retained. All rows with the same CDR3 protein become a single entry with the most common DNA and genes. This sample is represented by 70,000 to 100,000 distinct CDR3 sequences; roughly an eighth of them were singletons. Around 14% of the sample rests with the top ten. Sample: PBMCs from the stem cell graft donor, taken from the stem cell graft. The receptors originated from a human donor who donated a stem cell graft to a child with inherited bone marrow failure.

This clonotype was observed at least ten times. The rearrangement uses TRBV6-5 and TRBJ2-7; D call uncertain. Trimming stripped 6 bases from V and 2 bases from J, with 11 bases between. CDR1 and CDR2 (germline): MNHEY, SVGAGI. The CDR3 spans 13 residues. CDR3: CASRRTATYEQYF. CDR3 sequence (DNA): TGTGCCAGCAGGAGGACGGCTACCTACGAGCAGTACTTC.

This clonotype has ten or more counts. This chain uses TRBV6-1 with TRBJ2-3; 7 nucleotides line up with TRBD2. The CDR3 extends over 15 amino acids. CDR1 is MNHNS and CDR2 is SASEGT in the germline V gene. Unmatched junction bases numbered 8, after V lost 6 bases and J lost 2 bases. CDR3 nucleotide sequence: TGTGCCAGCAGCGACCCGGGACTACCCACAGATACGCAGTATTTT. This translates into CASSDPGLPTDTQYF.

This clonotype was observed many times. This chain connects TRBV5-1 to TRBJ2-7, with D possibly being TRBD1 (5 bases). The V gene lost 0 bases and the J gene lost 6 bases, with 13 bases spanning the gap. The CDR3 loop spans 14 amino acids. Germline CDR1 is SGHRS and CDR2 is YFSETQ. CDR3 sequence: CASSLGQGTGEQYF. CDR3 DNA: TGCGCCAGCAGCTTGGGGCAGGGTACCGGCGAGCAGTACTTC.

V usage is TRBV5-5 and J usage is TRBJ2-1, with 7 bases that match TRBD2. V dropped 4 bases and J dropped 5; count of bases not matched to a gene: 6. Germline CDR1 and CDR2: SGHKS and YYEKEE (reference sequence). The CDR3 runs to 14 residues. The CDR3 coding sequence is TGTGCCAGCAGCCTCCGGGACTACCACAATGAGCAGTTCTTC. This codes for CASSLRDYHNEQFF.

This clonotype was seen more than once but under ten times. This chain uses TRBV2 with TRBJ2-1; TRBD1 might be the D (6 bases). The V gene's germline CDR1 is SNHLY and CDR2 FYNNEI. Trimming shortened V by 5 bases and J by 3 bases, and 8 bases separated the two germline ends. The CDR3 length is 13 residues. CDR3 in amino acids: CASSWDIYNEQFF. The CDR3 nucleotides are TGTGCCAGCAGTTGGGACATCTACAATGAGCAGTTCTTC.

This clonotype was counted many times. The CDR3 loop is CASSPGLGYEQYF. CDR3 nucleotide sequence: TGCGCCAGCAGCCCGGGACTCGGCTACGAGCAGTACTTC. The V gene is TRBV5-1, the J gene TRBJ2-7, with D perhaps TRBD2 (6 bases). Trimming cost V 4 bases and J 3 bases, with 11 bases left between them. The CDR3 covers 13 residues. Germline V gene sequence: CDR1 SGHRS, CDR2 YFSETQ.

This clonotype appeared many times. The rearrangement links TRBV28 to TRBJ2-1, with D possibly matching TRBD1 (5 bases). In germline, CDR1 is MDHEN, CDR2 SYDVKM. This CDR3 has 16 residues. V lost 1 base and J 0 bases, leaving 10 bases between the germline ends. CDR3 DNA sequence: TGTGCCAGCAGTTTATTGGGGCCCTACTCCTACAATGAGCAGTTCTTC. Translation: CASSLLGPYSYNEQFF.

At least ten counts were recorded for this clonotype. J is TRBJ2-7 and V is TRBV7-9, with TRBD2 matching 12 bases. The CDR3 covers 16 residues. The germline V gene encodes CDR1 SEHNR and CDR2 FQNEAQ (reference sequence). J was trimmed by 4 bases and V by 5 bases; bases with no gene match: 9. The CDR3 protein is CASSLRTSGRSYEQYF. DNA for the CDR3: TGTGCCAGCAGCCTGCGCACTAGCGGGAGGTCGTACGAGCAGTACTTC.

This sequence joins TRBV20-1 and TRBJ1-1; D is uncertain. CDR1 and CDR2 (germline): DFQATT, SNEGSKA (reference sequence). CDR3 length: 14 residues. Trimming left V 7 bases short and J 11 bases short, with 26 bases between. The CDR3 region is CSESAAGEWGDAFF. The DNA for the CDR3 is TGCAGTGAATCGGCGGCTGGGGAGTGGGGTGATGCTTTCTTT.

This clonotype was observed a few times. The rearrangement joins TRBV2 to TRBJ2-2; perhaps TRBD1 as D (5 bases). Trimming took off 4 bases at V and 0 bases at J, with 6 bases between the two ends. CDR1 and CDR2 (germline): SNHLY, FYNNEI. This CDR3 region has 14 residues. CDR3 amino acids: CASSARANTGELFF. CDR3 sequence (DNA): TGTGCCAGCAGTGCCAGGGCGAACACCGGGGAGCTGTTTTTT.

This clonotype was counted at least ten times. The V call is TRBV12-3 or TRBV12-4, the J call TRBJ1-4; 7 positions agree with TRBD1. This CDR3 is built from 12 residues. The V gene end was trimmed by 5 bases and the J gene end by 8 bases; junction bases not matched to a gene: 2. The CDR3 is CASSQQGEKLFF. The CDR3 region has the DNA TGTGCCAGCAGTCAACAGGGGGAAAAACTGTTTTTT.

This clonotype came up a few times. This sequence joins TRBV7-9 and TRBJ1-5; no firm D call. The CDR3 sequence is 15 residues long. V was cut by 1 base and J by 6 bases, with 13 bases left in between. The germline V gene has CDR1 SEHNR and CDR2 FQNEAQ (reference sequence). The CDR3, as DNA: TGTGCCAGCAGCTTAGGGGTTTCGGGTAGTCAGCCCCAGCATTTT. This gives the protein CASSLGVSGSQPQHF.

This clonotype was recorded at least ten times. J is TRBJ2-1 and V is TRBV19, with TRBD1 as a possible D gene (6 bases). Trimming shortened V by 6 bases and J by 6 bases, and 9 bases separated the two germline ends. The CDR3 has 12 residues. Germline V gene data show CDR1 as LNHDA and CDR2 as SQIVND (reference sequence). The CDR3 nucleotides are TGTGCCAGTAGAGAAGGGGGCAATGAGCAGTTCTTC. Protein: CASREGGNEQFF. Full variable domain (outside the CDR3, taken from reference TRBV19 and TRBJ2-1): DGGITQSPKYLFRKEGQNVTLSCEQNLNHDAMYWYRQDPGQGLRLIYYSQIVNDFQKGDIAEGYSVSREKKESFPLTVTSAQKNPTAFYLCASREGGNEQFFGPGTRLTVL.

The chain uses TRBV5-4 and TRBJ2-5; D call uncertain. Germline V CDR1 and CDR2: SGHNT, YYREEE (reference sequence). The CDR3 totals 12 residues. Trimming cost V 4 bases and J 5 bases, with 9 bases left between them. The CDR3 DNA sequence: TGTGCCAGCAGCCCCTTGGGTGAGACCCAGTACTTC. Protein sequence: CASSPLGETQYF.

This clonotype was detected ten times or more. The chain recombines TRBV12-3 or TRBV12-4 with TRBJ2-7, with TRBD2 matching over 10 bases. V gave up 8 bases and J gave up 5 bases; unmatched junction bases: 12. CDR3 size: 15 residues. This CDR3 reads CASSAGTSVLNEQYF. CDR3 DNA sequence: TGTGCCAGCTCCGCCGGGACTAGCGTCTTAAACGAGCAGTACTTC.

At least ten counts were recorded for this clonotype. CDR3 sequence: CASSYDPRQRVYEQYF. The CDR3 DNA follows: TGTGCCAGCAGCTATGACCCACGGCAAAGGGTCTACGAGCAGTACTTC. The rearrangement joins TRBV7-9 to TRBJ2-7; unclear D gene. V lost 4 bases and J 3 bases, leaving 19 bases between the germline ends. The CDR3 contains 16 residues. CDR1 SEHNR and CDR2 FQNEAQ come from the germline V gene (reference sequence).

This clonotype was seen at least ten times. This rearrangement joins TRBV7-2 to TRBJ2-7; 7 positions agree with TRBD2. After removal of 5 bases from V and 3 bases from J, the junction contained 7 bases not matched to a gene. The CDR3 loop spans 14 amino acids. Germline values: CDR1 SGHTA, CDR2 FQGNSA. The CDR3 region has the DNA TGTGCCAGCAGCCAACCTGGGGGGGTCTACGAGCAGTACTTC. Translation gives CASSQPGGVYEQYF.

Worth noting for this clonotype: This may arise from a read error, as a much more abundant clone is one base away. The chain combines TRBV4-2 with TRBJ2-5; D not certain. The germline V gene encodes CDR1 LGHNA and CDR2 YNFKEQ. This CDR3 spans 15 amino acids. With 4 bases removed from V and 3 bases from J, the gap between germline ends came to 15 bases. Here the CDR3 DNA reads TGTGCCAGCAGCCGCCTTCTACGGGCGGAAGAGACCCAGTACTTC. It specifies CASSRLLRAEETQYF.

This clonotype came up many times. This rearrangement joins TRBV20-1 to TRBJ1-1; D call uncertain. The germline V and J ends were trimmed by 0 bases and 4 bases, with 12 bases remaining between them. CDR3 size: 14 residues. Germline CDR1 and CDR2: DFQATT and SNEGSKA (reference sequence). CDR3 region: CSAREGSPGTEAFF. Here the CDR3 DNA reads TGCAGTGCTAGAGAGGGGTCTCCAGGCACTGAAGCTTTCTTT.

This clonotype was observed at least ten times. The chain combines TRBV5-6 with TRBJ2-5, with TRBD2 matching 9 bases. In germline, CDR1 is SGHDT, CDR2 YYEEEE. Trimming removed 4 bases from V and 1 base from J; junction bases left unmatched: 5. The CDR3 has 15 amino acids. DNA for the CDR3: TGTGCCAGCAGCCCGGCTAGCGGGGTCCAAGAGACCCAGTACTTC. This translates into CASSPASGVQETQYF.